The 18 T cell receptor beta chains presented below share a single source sample, sequenced in a study of blood T cell repertoires in COVID-19. Profiled with immunoSEQ multiplex PCR; TCRdb holds only in-frame clones, not every one. The table includes approximately 300,000 clones, around 89% detected once. The specimen was peripheral blood. The receptors here all came from a man aged 18 to 35 who had recovered from COVID-19.

V is TRBV9 and J is TRBJ2-2; TRBD2 matches 9 bases. Germline values: CDR1 SGDLS, CDR2 YYNGEE. Trimming cost V 2 bases and J 5 bases; bases outside gene matches: 10. This CDR3 has 17 amino acids. The CDR3 DNA is TGTGCCAGCAGCGTGTCAGCGGGGGGCCCCGGTACCGGGGAGCTGTTTTTT. The encoded protein is CASSVSAGGPGTGELFF.

This clone was recorded once. J is TRBJ2-3 and V is TRBV5-1; 8 positions match TRBD1. This CDR3 contains 15 residues. Trimming took 2 bases from V and 4 from J; bases not matched to a gene: 6. Germline CDR1 SGHRS, CDR2 YFSETQ. For the CDR3, the DNA is TGCGCCAGCAGCTTCGGACAGGGAGGCGCAGATACGCAGTATTTT. Its translation is CASSFGQGGADTQYF.

This clone has more than one count but fewer than ten. The chain combines TRBV6-1 with TRBJ1-1; 10 bases are shared with TRBD1. From germline, CDR1 is MNHNS and CDR2 SASEGT. The V and J ends lost 2 bases and 9 bases, in that order; junction bases with no gene match: 9. The CDR3 is 15 residues long. CDR3 amino acids: CASSEYGGTGAKAFF. The CDR3 DNA follows: TGTGCCAGCAGTGAATATGGGGGGACAGGGGCGAAAGCTTTCTTT.

Turning to this clone: Other DNA sequences in this specimen translate into the identical CDR3. This chain connects TRBV19 to TRBJ1-1; D might be TRBD1 (6 bases). The CDR3 length is 12 residues. Germline V gives CDR1 LNHDA, CDR2 SQIVND (reference sequence). V dropped 6 bases and J dropped 2 bases, with 7 bases sitting between them. The CDR3 loop reads CASRDRNTEAFF. The CDR3 DNA follows: TGTGCCAGTAGGGACAGAAACACTGAAGCTTTCTTT.

The rearrangement joins TRBV14 to TRBJ2-3; the match to TRBD2 covers 7 bases. CDR1 and CDR2 (germline): SGHDN, FVKESK. CDR3 size: 16 residues. V was clipped by 0 bases and J by 2 bases; unmatched bases: 5. The CDR3 here is CASSQDPAGYTDTQYF. CDR3 coding DNA: TGTGCCAGCAGCCAAGATCCAGCGGGATACACAGATACGCAGTATTTT. The whole variable domain, remainder taken from reference TRBV14 and TRBJ2-3, is EAGVTQFPSHSVIEKGQTVTLRCDPISGHDNLYWYRRVMGKEIKFLLHFVKESKQDESGMPNNRFLAERTGGTYSTLKVQPAELEDSGVYFCASSQDPAGYTDTQYFGPGTRLTVL.

The chain links TRBV7-8 to TRBJ2-3, with 8 bases fitting TRBD1. After removal of 1 base from V and 0 bases from J, the junction contained 9 bases not matched to a gene. CDR3 size: 18 residues. Germline CDR1 is SGHVS and CDR2 is FQNEAQ. The chain's CDR3 is CASSLEGQGWISTDTQYF. The CDR3 DNA reads TGTGCCAGCAGCTTAGAAGGACAGGGCTGGATAAGCACAGATACGCAGTATTTT.

For the CDR3, the DNA is TGTGCCAGCTCACCCTCGTTGTCTGGGGCCAACGTCCTGACTTTC. It is translated as CASSPSLSGANVLTF. The chain couples TRBV18 to TRBJ2-6, with D unclear. Germline V gene data show CDR1 as KGHSH and CDR2 as LQKENI. This CDR3 region has 15 residues. V was shortened by 3 bases and J by 1 base, with 7 bases between the two germline ends.

This chain joins TRBV25-1 and TRBJ1-1; TRBD1 is a possible D gene (5 bases). Germline lookup yields CDR1 MGHDK and CDR2 SYGVNS. V lost 2 bases to trimming and J lost 0 bases, with 10 bases between them. The CDR3 has 15 amino acids. The CDR3 coding sequence is TGTGCCAGCAGTGAAAGGGGCAGGTTGAACACTGAAGCTTTCTTT. Translated: CASSERGRLNTEAFF.

The rearrangement links TRBV9 to TRBJ2-6; D not certain. Looked up from germline, CDR1 is SGDLS and CDR2 is YYNGEE. Trimming left V 4 bases short and J 0 bases short, with 11 bases between. CDR3 length: 16 amino acids. Here the CDR3 DNA reads TGTGCCAGCAGCTATTACTCCAACTCTGGGGCCAACGTCCTGACTTTC. It yields the protein CASSYYSNSGANVLTF.

This clone has only one observation. The chain is built from TRBV7-3 and TRBJ2-7; 12 bases match TRBD2. V was clipped by 5 bases and J by 6 bases; unmatched bases: 5. CDR3 length: 14 residues. CDR1 is SGHTA and CDR2 is FQGTGA in the germline V gene. In nucleotides, the CDR3 is TGTGCCAGCAGCCCCACGGGACTAGCGGGCGAGCAGTACTTC. Protein: CASSPTGLAGEQYF.

The V call is TRBV19, the J call TRBJ2-1; 10 bases match TRBD2. Germline V gene data show CDR1 as LNHDA and CDR2 as SQIVND (reference sequence). The V and J ends lost 5 bases and 0 bases, in that order; junction bases with no gene match: 10. The CDR3 consists of 18 residues. Written as DNA, the CDR3 is TGTGCCAGTAGTCCCATGGTGGCTAGCGGGAGCTCCTACAATGAGCAGTTCTTC. Translation gives CASSPMVASGSSYNEQFF.

The gene calls are TRBV27 and TRBJ1-6; D possibly corresponds to TRBD1 (6 bases). The germline V and J ends were trimmed by 6 bases and 0 bases, with 9 bases remaining between them. Germline-derived CDR1 and CDR2 are MNHEY and SMNVEV (reference sequence). This CDR3 is 15 amino acids long. CDR3 residues: CASRTDSSYNSPLHF. CDR3 in DNA: TGTGCCAGCAGAACGGACAGCTCCTATAATTCACCCCTCCACTTT.

The genes are TRBV4-3 and TRBJ2-1; 13 positions agree with TRBD2. Germline CDR1 LGHNA, CDR2 YSLEER. The J segment lost 10 bases and the V segment lost 3 bases, leaving 6 bases of the junction unmatched. The CDR3 sequence is 15 residues long. The CDR3: CASSQSGLAGEEQFF. The CDR3 DNA reads TGCGCCAGCAGCCAGAGTGGACTAGCGGGGGAAGAGCAGTTCTTC.

The table lists this clone with a few counts. The chain carries TRBV27 and TRBJ1-4; 8 bases are shared with TRBD1. V was clipped by 6 bases and J by 0 bases; unmatched bases: 18. The length of the CDR3 is 20 residues. CDR1 is MNHEY and CDR2 is SMNVEV in the germline V gene (reference sequence). CDR3 loop: CASSLRGSGGAYATNEKLFF. The CDR3 coding sequence is TGTGCCAGCAGCCTGAGGGGGTCAGGGGGCGCGTACGCAACTAATGAAAAACTGTTTTTT.

The V and J genes are TRBV10-3 and TRBJ2-6, with a tentative D call TRBD2 (7 bases). The germline CDR1 and CDR2 sequences are ENHRY and SYGVKD. The CDR3 spans 16 residues. V lost 8 bases and J 3 bases, leaving 17 bases between the germline ends. The CDR3 DNA follows: TGTGCCATCGCTCGGGGGGCTGTAATTGGGGCCAACGTCCTGACTTTC. As protein: CAIARGAVIGANVLTF.

This clone was found a few times. Other DNA sequences in the same sample also yield this CDR3. The chain carries TRBV4-2 and TRBJ2-7, with 7 bases lining up with TRBD2. This CDR3 region has 15 residues. V shed 1 base and J 0 bases; nucleotides not matched to a gene: 3. Germline V gene data show CDR1 as LGHNA and CDR2 as YNFKEQ. The CDR3 DNA reads as TGTGCCAGCAGCCAAGGTTTAGCGGGCTCCTACGAGCAGTACTTC. It is translated as CASSQGLAGSYEQYF.

Only a few counts were recorded for this clone. The chain has TRBV6-5 and TRBJ1-1; 7 bases are shared with TRBD1. The V segment lost 4 bases and the J segment 1 base; nucleotides outside the gene matches: 3. Germline CDR1 reads MNHEY; CDR2 reads SVGAGI. The CDR3 contains 14 residues. The CDR3 loop is CASSWGQQNTEAFF. The CDR3 DNA reads TGTGCCAGCAGTTGGGGACAGCAGAACACTGAAGCTTTCTTT.

This sequence joins TRBV5-1 and TRBJ2-1; the D gene is possibly TRBD1 (5 bases). There are 14 residues in the CDR3. Trimming left V 6 bases short and J 4 bases short, with 14 bases between. Germline V gene lookup returns CDR1 SGHRS and CDR2 YFSETQ. CDR3 bases: TGCGCCAGCACCCAGGGTGTCGGTTACAATGAGCAGTTCTTC. It codes for CASTQGVGYNEQFF.